Listed below are T cell receptor beta chains from one sample, sequenced in a study of post-analysis software for immune sequencing data. Using its own MiXCR run on the PCR reads, TCRdb lists one record per CDR3 protein. The profile shows under 900,000 distinct CDR3 sequences, 53% of them singletons. The material sequenced was blood. These receptors originate from a girl under 18 with multiple sclerosis. The CDR3 runs from the conserved cysteine through the conserved F or W. The order of the fields is clone size, J gene, D gene, V gene, CDR3 DNA, CDR3 protein. A D gene is named only where the DNA matches it firmly. The size entry is marked missing in some rows and otherwise reads once, few, many or a size class.

clone size: NA
J gene: TRBJ2-4
D gene: NA
V gene: TRBV14
CDR3 DNA: TGTGCCAGCAGCCAAGGACGTCCATACCAGGGAGCCAAAAACATTCAGTACTTC
CDR3 protein: CASSQGRPYQGAKNIQYF

clone size: few
J gene: TRBJ2-1
D gene: TRBD2
V gene: TRBV20-1
CDR3 DNA: TGCAGTGTCTGGAGCGGGATGGGTAATGAGCAGTTCTTC
CDR3 protein: CSVWSGMGNEQFF

clone size: NA
J gene: TRBJ2-1
D gene: TRBD2
V gene: TRBV3-1
CDR3 DNA: TGTGCCAGCAGCCCCAAGGGACTAGTCAATGAGCAGTTCTTC
CDR3 protein: CASSPKGLVNEQFF

clone size: NA
J gene: TRBJ2-1
D gene: NA
V gene: TRBV29-1
CDR3 DNA: TGCAGCGCCGATGGACCAACGGCTAGGAATGAGCAGTTCTTC
CDR3 protein: CSADGPTARNEQFF

clone size: NA
J gene: TRBJ2-4
D gene: TRBD1
V gene: TRBV6-6
CDR3 DNA: TGTGCCAGCGGACGGGACAGGGAAGGAGAGCAGTACTTC
CDR3 protein: CASGRDREGEQYF

clone size: NA
J gene: TRBJ2-7
D gene: NA
V gene: TRBV9
CDR3 DNA: TGTGCCAGCAGCGTAGGTCCAGGGGACTTTTCCACCTACGAGCAGTACTTC
CDR3 protein: CASSVGPGDFSTYEQYF

clone size: NA
J gene: TRBJ1-2
D gene: NA
V gene: TRBV7-2
CDR3 DNA: TGTGCCAGTAGCTTAGTACAGGGTTCTGGCTACACCTTC
CDR3 protein: CASSLVQGSGYTF

clone size: NA
J gene: TRBJ2-7
D gene: TRBD1
V gene: TRBV5-1
CDR3 DNA: TGCGCCAGCACCGGGACAGGGGTGCCTTGCGAGCAGTACTTC
CDR3 protein: CASTGTGVPCEQYF

clone size: NA
J gene: TRBJ2-5
D gene: TRBD1
V gene: TRBV10-3
CDR3 DNA: TGTGCCATCAGTGATCCAAGACAGGGGGCGAAGGAGACCCAGTACTTC
CDR3 protein: CAISDPRQGAKETQYF

clone size: NA
J gene: TRBJ1-1
D gene: TRBD1
V gene: TRBV18
CDR3 DNA: TGTGCCAGCTCACCAGTCCAGGACAGGGGGCTTGAAGCTTTCTTT
CDR3 protein: CASSPVQDRGLEAFF

clone size: NA
J gene: TRBJ2-5
D gene: NA
V gene: TRBV7-8
CDR3 DNA: TGTGCCAGCATCCCGCGATGGATGGGAGAGACCCAGTACTTC
CDR3 protein: CASIPRWMGETQYF

clone size: NA
J gene: TRBJ2-7
D gene: NA
V gene: TRBV14
CDR3 DNA: TGTGCCAGCAGCCAAGCGTCACGAGGCGAGCAGTACTTC
CDR3 protein: CASSQASRGEQYF

clone size: NA
J gene: TRBJ2-1
D gene: TRBD2
V gene: TRBV6-2/TRBV6-3
CDR3 DNA: TGTGCCAGCGGGCCCGTGGTGCCTAGCGGGAATGAGCAGTTCTTC
CDR3 protein: CASGPVVPSGNEQFF

clone size: NA
J gene: TRBJ2-7
D gene: NA
V gene: TRBV10-2
CDR3 DNA: TGCGCCAGCCTATCCTGGGGGGACGGCTCCTACGAGCAGTACTTC
CDR3 protein: CASLSWGDGSYEQYF

clone size: NA
J gene: TRBJ1-1
D gene: NA
V gene: TRBV10-3
CDR3 DNA: TGTGCCATCAGTGATTTATCCGCTGAAGCTTTCTTT
CDR3 protein: CAISDLSAEAFF

clone size: few
J gene: TRBJ1-2
D gene: TRBD1
V gene: TRBV10-3
CDR3 DNA: TGTGCCATCAGTGACGTTACAGGGGGCGCATCTGGCTACACCTTC
CDR3 protein: CAISDVTGGASGYTF

clone size: NA
J gene: TRBJ2-5
D gene: TRBD1
V gene: TRBV12-3/TRBV12-4
CDR3 DNA: TGTGCCAGCAGGCCACGACAGGGAGTCGGCGAGACCCAGTACTTC
CDR3 protein: CASRPRQGVGETQYF

clone size: NA
J gene: TRBJ1-1
D gene: TRBD1
V gene: TRBV29-1
CDR3 DNA: TGCAGCGTGAGGGATCCGGTTGGACAGGGGTGGACTGAAGCTTTCTTT
CDR3 protein: CSVRDPVGQGWTEAFF

clone size: NA
J gene: TRBJ2-3
D gene: NA
V gene: TRBV15
CDR3 DNA: TGTGCCACCAGCCCGGCCATTAAGGGCGCAGATACGCAGTATTTT
CDR3 protein: CATSPAIKGADTQYF

clone size: NA
J gene: TRBJ1-6
D gene: NA
V gene: TRBV7-2
CDR3 DNA: TGTGCCAGCAGCTTAGCTGGCAGGGACTCACCCCTCCACTTT
CDR3 protein: CASSLAGRDSPLHF

clone size: NA
J gene: TRBJ2-1
D gene: NA
V gene: TRBV7-9
CDR3 DNA: TGTGCCAGCAGCGAAGGCACTTACAATGAGCAGTTCTTC
CDR3 protein: CASSEGTYNEQFF

clone size: NA
J gene: TRBJ1-2
D gene: NA
V gene: TRBV29-1
CDR3 DNA: TGCAGCGTTGAAACGGTGCTAGGCTACACCTTC
CDR3 protein: CSVETVLGYTF

clone size: few
J gene: TRBJ2-7
D gene: NA
V gene: TRBV7-8
CDR3 DNA: TGTGCCAGCAGCTTATCAGTCTATCCCTACGAGCAGTACTTC
CDR3 protein: CASSLSVYPYEQYF

clone size: NA
J gene: TRBJ2-2
D gene: NA
V gene: TRBV27
CDR3 DNA: TGTGCCAGCAGTTTTCTGGCTAAGAGCACCGGGGAGCTGTTTTTT
CDR3 protein: CASSFLAKSTGELFF

clone size: few
J gene: TRBJ2-3
D gene: NA
V gene: TRBV5-6
CDR3 DNA: TGTGCCAGCACCCGAGGACCCACGGCAGATACGCAGTATTTT
CDR3 protein: CASTRGPTADTQYF

clone size: NA
J gene: TRBJ2-4
D gene: NA
V gene: TRBV6-1
CDR3 DNA: TGTGCCAGCACCCCGTTTATCAAAAACATTCAGTACTTC
CDR3 protein: CASTPFIKNIQYF

clone size: NA
J gene: TRBJ2-1
D gene: NA
V gene: TRBV21-1
CDR3 DNA: TGTGCCAGCAGCAAGGAGGGGAGGGAAGATGAGCAGTTCTTC
CDR3 protein: CASSKEGREDEQFF

clone size: once
J gene: TRBJ1-1
D gene: TRBD1
V gene: TRBV6-4
CDR3 DNA: TGTGCCAGCAGTGACTCGAAAGGGGGCCAGAACACTGAAGCTTTCTTT
CDR3 protein: CASSDSKGGQNTEAFF

clone size: NA
J gene: TRBJ1-5
D gene: NA
V gene: TRBV20-1
CDR3 DNA: TGCAGTGCTCGGACCACCGGTCAGCCCCAGCATTTT
CDR3 protein: CSARTTGQPQHF

clone size: NA
J gene: TRBJ2-5
D gene: NA
V gene: TRBV6-5
CDR3 DNA: TGTGCCAGCAGTTACTCACGATTCATAAGCCAAGAGACCCAGTACTTC
CDR3 protein: CASSYSRFISQETQYF

clone size: NA
J gene: TRBJ2-3
D gene: NA
V gene: TRBV29-1
CDR3 DNA: TGCAGCGTTGAGGTGGGGGGAACAGATACGCAGTATTTT
CDR3 protein: CSVEVGGTDTQYF

clone size: few
J gene: TRBJ2-1
D gene: TRBD2
V gene: TRBV7-8
CDR3 DNA: TGTGCCAGCAGCTTAGTCCGATTCGCGGGAGGATGGAATGAGCAGTTCTTC
CDR3 protein: CASSLVRFAGGWNEQFF

clone size: NA
J gene: TRBJ2-7
D gene: TRBD2
V gene: TRBV5-1
CDR3 DNA: TGCGCCAGCAGCCGGGGACTAGCGGGGATATACGAGCAGTACTTC
CDR3 protein: CASSRGLAGIYEQYF

clone size: few
J gene: TRBJ2-5
D gene: NA
V gene: TRBV5-1
CDR3 DNA: TGCGCCAGCAGCTACTCCGATGGGGGGACCCAGTACTTC
CDR3 protein: CASSYSDGGTQYF

clone size: few
J gene: TRBJ2-5
D gene: TRBD1
V gene: TRBV20-1
CDR3 DNA: TGCAGTGCTAGACAACAGGGGAGCGGGACCCAGTACTTC
CDR3 protein: CSARQQGSGTQYF

clone size: NA
J gene: TRBJ2-3
D gene: TRBD2
V gene: TRBV20-1
CDR3 DNA: TGCAGTGCTACCCCAGAGACGCGGGAGAGCACAGATACGCAGTATTTT
CDR3 protein: CSATPETRESTDTQYF

clone size: few
J gene: TRBJ1-2
D gene: NA
V gene: TRBV9
CDR3 DNA: TGTGCCAGCAGCGCGACAGGAATTGGTGGCTACACCTTC
CDR3 protein: CASSATGIGGYTF

clone size: NA
J gene: TRBJ1-2
D gene: TRBD1
V gene: TRBV29-1
CDR3 DNA: TGCAGCGTCCGGGACAGCCACTATGGCTACACCTTC
CDR3 protein: CSVRDSHYGYTF

clone size: NA
J gene: TRBJ2-3
D gene: TRBD1
V gene: TRBV12-3/TRBV12-4
CDR3 DNA: TGTGCCAGCAGTTTTGGGACAGAGAGCACAGATACGCAGTATTTT
CDR3 protein: CASSFGTESTDTQYF

clone size: NA
J gene: TRBJ1-2
D gene: NA
V gene: TRBV5-1
CDR3 DNA: TGCGCCAGCAGCCCGATGCCACCTAGGTATGGCTACACCTTC
CDR3 protein: CASSPMPPRYGYTF

clone size: NA
J gene: TRBJ2-1
D gene: NA
V gene: TRBV27
CDR3 DNA: TGTGCCAGCAGTTTAGAGTACAGGGAAGGGAATGAGCAGTTCTTC
CDR3 protein: CASSLEYREGNEQFF

clone size: few
J gene: TRBJ2-7
D gene: NA
V gene: TRBV5-1
CDR3 DNA: TGCGCCAGCAGCTTGCTGTCAGGGGCCTACGAGCAGTACTTC
CDR3 protein: CASSLLSGAYEQYF

clone size: NA
J gene: TRBJ2-7
D gene: TRBD1
V gene: TRBV10-3
CDR3 DNA: TGTGCCATCAGTGACTCGACAGGGGTACACGAGCAGTACTTC
CDR3 protein: CAISDSTGVHEQYF

clone size: NA
J gene: TRBJ2-7
D gene: NA
V gene: TRBV20-1
CDR3 DNA: TGCAGTGCTAGAGGCGGTCTCGGAACCTACGAGCAGTACTTC
CDR3 protein: CSARGGLGTYEQYF

clone size: NA
J gene: TRBJ2-1
D gene: NA
V gene: TRBV15
CDR3 DNA: TGTGCCACCAGCAGACCGCAAGAGGACGGGAATGAGCAGTTCTTC
CDR3 protein: CATSRPQEDGNEQFF

clone size: few
J gene: TRBJ2-5
D gene: NA
V gene: TRBV5-1
CDR3 DNA: TGCGCCAGCAGCTCGGCCGGACTGCAAGAGACCCAGTACTTC
CDR3 protein: CASSSAGLQETQYF

clone size: NA
J gene: TRBJ2-2
D gene: NA
V gene: TRBV7-2
CDR3 DNA: TGTGCCAGCAGCTTAGAAGGCCAGGAGGACACCGGGGAGCTGTTTTTT
CDR3 protein: CASSLEGQEDTGELFF

clone size: NA
J gene: TRBJ2-7
D gene: TRBD1
V gene: TRBV7-8
CDR3 DNA: TGTGCCAGCAGCTTAGCGATCGTAAGGGGACAGGCCCACTACGAGCAGTACTTC
CDR3 protein: CASSLAIVRGQAHYEQYF

clone size: few
J gene: TRBJ2-5
D gene: TRBD2
V gene: TRBV12-3/TRBV12-4
CDR3 DNA: TGTGCCAGCAGTTCCCCGACACTAGCGGATCAAGAGACCCAGTACTTC
CDR3 protein: CASSSPTLADQETQYF

clone size: NA
J gene: TRBJ2-7
D gene: NA
V gene: TRBV7-2
CDR3 DNA: TGTGCCAGCAGCTTAGCGGCCGTTATAGGCTACGAGCAGTACTTC
CDR3 protein: CASSLAAVIGYEQYF

clone size: NA
J gene: TRBJ2-7
D gene: TRBD2
V gene: TRBV7-6
CDR3 DNA: TGTGCCAGCAGCTTGCGGGGCGGGAGCCCATACGAGCAGTACTTC
CDR3 protein: CASSLRGGSPYEQYF

clone size: few
J gene: TRBJ2-5
D gene: NA
V gene: TRBV14
CDR3 DNA: TGTGCCAGCAGCCCGGACTGGGTGGAGCAGTACTTC
CDR3 protein: CASSPDWVEQYF

clone size: NA
J gene: TRBJ1-5
D gene: NA
V gene: TRBV12-3/TRBV12-4
CDR3 DNA: TGTGCCAGCAGTTTGACCACAAACAATCAGCCCCAGCATTTT
CDR3 protein: CASSLTTNNQPQHF

clone size: NA
J gene: TRBJ2-3
D gene: NA
V gene: TRBV7-2
CDR3 DNA: TGTGCCAGCAGCTTAGGGGGAGGTTTTTCGGATACGCAGTATTTT
CDR3 protein: CASSLGGGFSDTQYF

clone size: NA
J gene: TRBJ2-5
D gene: NA
V gene: TRBV3-1
CDR3 DNA: TGTGCCAGCAGCCCCCCCGGGGGTCGGAAGACCCAGTACTTC
CDR3 protein: CASSPPGGRKTQYF